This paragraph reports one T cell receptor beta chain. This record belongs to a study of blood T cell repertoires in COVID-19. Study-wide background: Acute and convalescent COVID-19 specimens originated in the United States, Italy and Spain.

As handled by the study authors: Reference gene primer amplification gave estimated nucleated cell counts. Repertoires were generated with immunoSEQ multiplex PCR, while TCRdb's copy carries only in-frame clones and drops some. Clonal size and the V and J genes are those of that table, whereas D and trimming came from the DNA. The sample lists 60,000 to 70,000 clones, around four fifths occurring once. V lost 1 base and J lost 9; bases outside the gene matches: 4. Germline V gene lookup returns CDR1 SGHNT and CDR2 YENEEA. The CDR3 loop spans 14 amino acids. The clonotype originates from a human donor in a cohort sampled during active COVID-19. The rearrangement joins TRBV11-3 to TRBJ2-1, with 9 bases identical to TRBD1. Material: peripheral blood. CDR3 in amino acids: CASSLAGQGGEQFF. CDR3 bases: TGTGCCAGCAGCTTAGCGGGACAGGGAGGTGAGCAGTTCTTC.